This T cell receptor beta chain was captured in a study of T cell clusters in autoimmune cytopenias. Germline V gene sequence: CDR1 SGHAT, CDR2 FQNNGV. The CDR3 is 17 amino acids. Tens of thousands of genome equivalents of blood DNA were amplified for TRB. Multiplex touch-down PCR amplified TRB using TRB-A and TRB-B pools in one tube. From its re-call of the multiplex PCR reads, TCRdb lists each CDR3 protein once, without DNA. This listing includes about 6,000 distinct CDR3 sequences. These data also featured in a second study, about T cell repertoires in aging, cancer and after chemotherapy. That study reports: Immunological memory after chemotherapy cannot be judged from the repertoire data.

The sequence came from a human donor in good health. The chain couples TRBV11-2 to TRBJ2-1; the D gene TCRdb calls, TRBD2, cannot be checked with no DNA. Sequencing was done on a sample of peripheral blood. CDR3 loop: CASSLVLRGAKDNEQFF.